This TCR beta chain originates from a study of beta chain features in type 1 diabetes. Every bit of the isolated RNA underwent reverse transcription, so sequencing read expressed TCRB transcripts. The data were produced by immunoSEQ multiplex PCR, yet TCRdb's version contains in-frame clones alone and is incomplete. The data hold over 65,000 clones, with 25% to 35% observed a single time. Sorting based on CD45RO/CCR7/CD25/CD127/CD95/CD27 separated CD4+ naive, central memory, regulatory and stem cell-like memory cells. V gave up 5 bases and J gave up 3 bases, with 13 bases separating them. The CDR3 extends over 15 amino acids. CDR1 and CDR2 (germline): SNHLY, FYNNEI.

This chain links TRBV2 with TRBJ2-2; D is perhaps TRBD2 (5 bases). The clonotype comes from a woman aged 18-29 years in good health. The sample comprised stem cell memory CD4+ T cells from blood. CDR3 sequence reads: CASSRHPADTGELFF. In DNA, the CDR3 is TGTGCCAGCAGTAGGCATCCAGCGGACACCGGGGAGCTGTTTTTT. The whole variable domain, filled in from reference TRBV2 and TRBJ2-2, reads EPEVTQTPSHQVTQMGQEVILRCVPISNHLYFYWYRQILGQKVEFLVSFYNNEISEKSEIFDDQFSVERPDGSNFTLKIRSTKLEDSAMYFCASSRHPADTGELFFGEGSRLTVL.